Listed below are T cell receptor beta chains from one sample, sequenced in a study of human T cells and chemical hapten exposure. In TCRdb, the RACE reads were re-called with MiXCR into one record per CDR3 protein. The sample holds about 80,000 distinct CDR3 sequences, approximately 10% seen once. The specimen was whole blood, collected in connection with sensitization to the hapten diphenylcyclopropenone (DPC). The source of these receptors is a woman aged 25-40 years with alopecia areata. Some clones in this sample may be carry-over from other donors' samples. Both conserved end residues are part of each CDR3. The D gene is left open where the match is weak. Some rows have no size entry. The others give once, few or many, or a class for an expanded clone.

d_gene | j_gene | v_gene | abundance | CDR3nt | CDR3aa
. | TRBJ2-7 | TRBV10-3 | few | TGTGCCATCAGCCCACCCTCCTACGAGCAGTACTTC | CAISPPSYEQYF
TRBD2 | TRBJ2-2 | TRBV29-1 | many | TGCAGCGTCGCGGGGGGAGAGAACACCGGGGAGCTGTTTTTT | CSVAGGENTGELFF
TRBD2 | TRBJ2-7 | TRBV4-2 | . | TGTGCCAGCAGCCAAGGAAGCGGGGGCTACGAGCAGTACTTC | CASSQGSGGYEQYF
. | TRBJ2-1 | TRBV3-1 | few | TGTGCCAGCAGCCAAGAAGGGGGAAATGAGCAGTTCTTC | CASSQEGGNEQFF
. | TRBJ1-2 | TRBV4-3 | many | TGCGCCAGCAGCCAAGATCAGAGGACGGTCTATGGCTACACCTTC | CASSQDQRTVYGYTF
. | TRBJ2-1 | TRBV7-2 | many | TGTGCCAGCAGCCTAGCCCCAATCATCTATGAGCAGTTCTTC | CASSLAPIIYEQFF
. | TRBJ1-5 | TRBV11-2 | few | TGTGCCAGCAGCGCCTCCCCTATAGGAAATCAGCCCCAGCATTTT | CASSASPIGNQPQHF
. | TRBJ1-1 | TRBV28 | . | TGTGCCAGCAGCCCGCCAGGCGGCTTTTCCCCAGCTTTCTTT | CASSPPGGFSPAFF
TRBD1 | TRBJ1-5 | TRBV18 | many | TGTGCCAGCTCACCGGGACAGGGTGTAAATCAGCCCCAGCATTTT | CASSPGQGVNQPQHF
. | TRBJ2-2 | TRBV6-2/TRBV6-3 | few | TGTGCCAGCATCGACACCGGGGAGCTGTTTTTT | CASIDTGELFF
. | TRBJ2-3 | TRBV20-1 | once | TGCAGTGCTAGACCGCGACACAGCACAGATACGCAGTATTTT | CSARPRHSTDTQYF
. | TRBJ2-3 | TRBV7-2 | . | TGTGCCACCAGGGTTCTCACAGATACGCAGTATTTT | CATRVLTDTQYF
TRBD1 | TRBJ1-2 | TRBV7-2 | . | TGTGCCAGCAGCCGACAGGGGGTCGAAGGGGGCTACACCTTC | CASSRQGVEGGYTF
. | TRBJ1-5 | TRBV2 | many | TGTGCCAGCACCTTTGGAGGCCGGGCCAATCAGCCCCAGCATTTT | CASTFGGRANQPQHF
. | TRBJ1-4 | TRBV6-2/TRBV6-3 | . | TGTGCCAGCAGACTCGACCAGGGGTTCACTAATGAAAAACTGTTTTTT | CASRLDQGFTNEKLFF
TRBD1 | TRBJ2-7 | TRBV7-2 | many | TGTGCCAGCAGCCGCCTGACAGGGGGTCTCGAGCAGTACTTC | CASSRLTGGLEQYF
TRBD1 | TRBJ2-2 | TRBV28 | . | TGTGCCAGCAGTTCGCCGGGACAGGGCGGCGGGGAGCTGTTTTTT | CASSSPGQGGGELFF
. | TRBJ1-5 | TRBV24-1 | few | TGTGCCACCAGTAGAAGGGTCACCAATCAGCCCCAGCATTTT | CATSRRVTNQPQHF
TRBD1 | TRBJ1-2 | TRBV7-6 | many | TGTGCCAGCAGCTTAATGACAGGGAACGACTATGGCTACACCTTC | CASSLMTGNDYGYTF
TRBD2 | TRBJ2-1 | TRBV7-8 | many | TGTGCCAGCAGCCAAGCGGGAGGGCAGTACAATGAGCAGTTCTTC | CASSQAGGQYNEQFF
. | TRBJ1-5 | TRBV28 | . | TGTGCCAGCAGTTCCCTCCTGGGGCCCCAGCATTTT | CASSSLLGPQHF
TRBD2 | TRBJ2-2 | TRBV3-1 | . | TGTGCCAGCAGCCACCCCGGGGCGGGGGACACCGGGGAGCTGTTTTTT | CASSHPGAGDTGELFF
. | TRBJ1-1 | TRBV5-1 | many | TGCGCCAGCAGCTTGAACACTGAAGCTTTCTTT | CASSLNTEAFF
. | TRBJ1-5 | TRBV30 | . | TGTGCCTGGAGGTCCCAGGCGAGCAATCAGCCCCAGCATTTT | CAWRSQASNQPQHF
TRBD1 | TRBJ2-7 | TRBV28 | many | TGTGCCAGCAGTTTCAGGGACAGGTCCTACGAGCAGTACTTC | CASSFRDRSYEQYF
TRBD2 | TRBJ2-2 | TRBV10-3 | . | TGTGCCATCAGTGAAACTAGCGGTAACACCGGGGAGCTGTTTTTT | CAISETSGNTGELFF
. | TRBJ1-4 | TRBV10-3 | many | TGTGCCACCAAGGGGCCAAATAATGAAAAACTGTTTTTT | CATKGPNNEKLFF
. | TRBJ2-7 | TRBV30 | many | TGTGCCTGGAGTGTACTCGGGTACGAGCAGTACTTC | CAWSVLGYEQYF
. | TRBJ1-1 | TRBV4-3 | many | TGCGCCAGCAGCCAAGTTCCGGGCCTCGTGGCTGAAGCTTTCTTT | CASSQVPGLVAEAFF
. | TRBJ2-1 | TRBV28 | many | TGTGCCAGCAGTCCCCAGGGTCCAGCGGTGAGCTCCTACAATGAGCAGTTCTTC | CASSPQGPAVSSYNEQFF
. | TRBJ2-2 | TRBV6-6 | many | TGTGCCAGCACCCCACAAACCGGGGAGCTGTTTTTT | CASTPQTGELFF
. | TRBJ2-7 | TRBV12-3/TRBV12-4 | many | TGTGCCAGCAGTTTAATGTCCCACTACGAGCAGTACTTC | CASSLMSHYEQYF
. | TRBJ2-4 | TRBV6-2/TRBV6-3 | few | TGTGCCAGCAGGGTCGCCGGCGCATTCAAAAACATTCAGTACTTC | CASRVAGAFKNIQYF
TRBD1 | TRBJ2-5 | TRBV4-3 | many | TGCGCCAGCAGCCAGGGGACAGGTCAGGAGACCCAGTACTTC | CASSQGTGQETQYF
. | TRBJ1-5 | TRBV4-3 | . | TGCGCCAGCAGCCAAGATAGGACCTTCGGTCAGCCCCAGCATTTT | CASSQDRTFGQPQHF
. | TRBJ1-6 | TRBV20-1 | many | TGCAGTGCTACGCTTGGGGCAGACCGTAATTCACCCCTCCACTTT | CSATLGADRNSPLHF
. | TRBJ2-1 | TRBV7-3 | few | TGTGCCAGCAGCCCCGCCGGGACCAATGGGTACAATGAGCAGTTCTTC | CASSPAGTNGYNEQFF
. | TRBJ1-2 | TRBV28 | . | TGTGCCAGCAGTTTGAGCCAGGGGATTAACTATGGCTACACCTTC | CASSLSQGINYGYTF
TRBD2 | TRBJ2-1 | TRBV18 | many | TGTGCCAGCTCACCCGGAGGCGGGAGGGCCTACAATGAGCAGTTCTTC | CASSPGGGRAYNEQFF
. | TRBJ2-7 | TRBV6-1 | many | TGTGCCAGCAGTGAACCAGTATCCCACTCCTACGAGCAGTACTTC | CASSEPVSHSYEQYF
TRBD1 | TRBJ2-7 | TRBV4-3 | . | TGCGCCAGCAGCCATGACAGGGGATCTCTCTACGAGCAGTACTTC | CASSHDRGSLYEQYF
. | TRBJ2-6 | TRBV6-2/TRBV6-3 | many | TGTGCCAGCACCACCGGGCGGACTACCCCCCTCTCTGGGGCCAACGTCCTGACTTTC | CASTTGRTTPLSGANVLTF